A selection of T cell receptor beta chains follows, all from one sample in a study of blood T cell repertoires in COVID-19. Method: immunoSEQ multiplex PCR; TCRdb's copy keeps in-frame clones and lacks some. The sample carries some 130,000 clones, around 90% recorded once. Material for sequencing was peripheral blood. These receptors all come from a man aged 50 to 60 with active COVID-19. CDR3s include the opening cysteine and the closing phenylalanine or tryptophan. The D gene is left open where the match is weak. Clone size is stated in some rows and not others, as once, few, many or a class when expanded.

CDR3 DNA: TGTGCCAGCAGTTCATTCGGAGAGACCCAGTACTTC
CDR3 protein: CASSSFGETQYF
D gene: NA
clone size: NA
V gene: TRBV12-3/TRBV12-4
J gene: TRBJ2-5

CDR3 DNA: TGTGCCAGCATAATTGACATGAACACTGAAGCTTTCTTT
CDR3 protein: CASIIDMNTEAFF
D gene: NA
clone size: NA
V gene: TRBV6-6
J gene: TRBJ1-1

CDR3 DNA: TGTGCCAGCAGCCCTACAAGCCCAGGACAGGGGGCGCTTGGCTACACCTTC
CDR3 protein: CASSPTSPGQGALGYTF
D gene: TRBD1
clone size: NA
V gene: TRBV7-9
J gene: TRBJ1-2

CDR3 DNA: TGTGCCAGCAGTTATAAACCCAGGGCCCTTATAGATACGCAGTATTTT
CDR3 protein: CASSYKPRALIDTQYF
D gene: NA
clone size: NA
V gene: TRBV6-5
J gene: TRBJ2-3

CDR3 DNA: TGTGCCAGCAGCCAAGGGGGGGGACCTAACACAGATACGCAGTATTTT
CDR3 protein: CASSQGGGPNTDTQYF
D gene: TRBD2
clone size: once
V gene: TRBV3-1/TRBV3-2
J gene: TRBJ2-3

CDR3 DNA: TGTGCCAGCAGCTTAGGTCAGGGAAATGAGCAGTTCTTC
CDR3 protein: CASSLGQGNEQFF
D gene: NA
clone size: NA
V gene: TRBV7-9
J gene: TRBJ2-1

CDR3 DNA: TGCGCCAGCAGCTTGGTTCCTAGCGGGGTGAATGAGCAGTTCTTC
CDR3 protein: CASSLVPSGVNEQFF
D gene: TRBD2
clone size: NA
V gene: TRBV5-1
J gene: TRBJ2-1

CDR3 DNA: TGCGCCAGCAGCCGGACTAGCGGGGGGCCTTACAATGAGCAGTTCTTC
CDR3 protein: CASSRTSGGPYNEQFF
D gene: TRBD2
clone size: NA
V gene: TRBV5-1
J gene: TRBJ2-1

CDR3 DNA: TGCGCCAGCAGCCAAGGGATTTGGACAGGCGGTGGAAACACCATGTATTTT
CDR3 protein: CASSQGIWTGGGNTMYF
D gene: TRBD1
clone size: NA
V gene: TRBV4-1
J gene: TRBJ1-3

CDR3 DNA: TGCGCCAGCAGCCAAGCCGGGACAGGGGGCTTCAGTCAGCCCCAGCATTTT
CDR3 protein: CASSQAGTGGFSQPQHF
D gene: TRBD1
clone size: NA
V gene: TRBV4-1
J gene: TRBJ1-5

CDR3 DNA: TGTGCCAGCAGCTTGATTGTAGCGGGGGGGCCCAGCACCGGGGAGCTGTTTTTT
CDR3 protein: CASSLIVAGGPSTGELFF
D gene: TRBD2
clone size: NA
V gene: TRBV5-6
J gene: TRBJ2-2

CDR3 DNA: TGTGCCAGCAGCCAGGGGCGGATGAATTCACCCCTCCACTTT
CDR3 protein: CASSQGRMNSPLHF
D gene: NA
clone size: NA
V gene: TRBV14
J gene: TRBJ1-6

CDR3 DNA: TGTGCCAGTAGTATCCGGGAGGGTTATGGCTACACCTTC
CDR3 protein: CASSIREGYGYTF
D gene: NA
clone size: few
V gene: TRBV19
J gene: TRBJ1-2

CDR3 DNA: TGTGCCAGCAGTTTCTCCCCCGGGACAGAGAACACTGAAGCTTTCTTT
CDR3 protein: CASSFSPGTENTEAFF
D gene: TRBD1
clone size: NA
V gene: TRBV27
J gene: TRBJ1-1

CDR3 DNA: TGTGCCAGCAGTGAAGCGAGACTAGCGGGGAGGAACACCGGGGAGCTGTTTTTT
CDR3 protein: CASSEARLAGRNTGELFF
D gene: TRBD2
clone size: NA
V gene: TRBV6-1
J gene: TRBJ2-2

CDR3 DNA: TGTGCCAGCAGCGTCACGAACACCGGGGAGCTGTTTTTT
CDR3 protein: CASSVTNTGELFF
D gene: NA
clone size: NA
V gene: TRBV9
J gene: TRBJ2-2

CDR3 DNA: TGTGCCAGCAGCTTAGCAGAGGCGAGCAATCAGCCCCAGCATTTT
CDR3 protein: CASSLAEASNQPQHF
D gene: NA
clone size: NA
V gene: TRBV7-9
J gene: TRBJ1-5

CDR3 DNA: TGTGCCAGCAAGCGGCAGGACAGGGCTGCCGGGGAGCTGTTTTTT
CDR3 protein: CASKRQDRAAGELFF
D gene: TRBD1
clone size: NA
V gene: TRBV6-5
J gene: TRBJ2-2

CDR3 DNA: TGTGCCAGCAGCGTGGGGACTAGCGGGAGAGATACGCAGTATTTT
CDR3 protein: CASSVGTSGRDTQYF
D gene: TRBD2
clone size: NA
V gene: TRBV5-6
J gene: TRBJ2-3

CDR3 DNA: TGTGCCAGTAACTACTTTTTACAGGGAAGTAGCAATGAGCAGTTCTTC
CDR3 protein: CASNYFLQGSSNEQFF
D gene: NA
clone size: once
V gene: TRBV5-6
J gene: TRBJ2-1

CDR3 DNA: TGTGCCAGCAGTCGAAGACAGGGCGATTCACCCCTCCACTTT
CDR3 protein: CASSRRQGDSPLHF
D gene: TRBD1
clone size: NA
V gene: TRBV27
J gene: TRBJ1-6

CDR3 DNA: TGCGCCAGCAGCTTGCCCTCTCAAGTGACTAGCGGGAGGGACACCTACAATGAGCAGTTCTTC
CDR3 protein: CASSLPSQVTSGRDTYNEQFF
D gene: TRBD2
clone size: once
V gene: TRBV5-1
J gene: TRBJ2-1

CDR3 DNA: TGCGCCAGCAGCTTGGGCAGGGGGTATGGCAATGAGCAGTTCTTC
CDR3 protein: CASSLGRGYGNEQFF
D gene: TRBD1
clone size: NA
V gene: TRBV5-1
J gene: TRBJ2-1

CDR3 DNA: TGTGCCACCAGTGTCGCAGGGACTAATCAGCCCCAGCATTTT
CDR3 protein: CATSVAGTNQPQHF
D gene: NA
clone size: NA
V gene: TRBV24-1
J gene: TRBJ1-5

CDR3 DNA: TGTGCCAGCAGCTCACGGACAGAAAGCACAGATACGCAGTATTTT
CDR3 protein: CASSSRTESTDTQYF
D gene: NA
clone size: NA
V gene: TRBV9
J gene: TRBJ2-3

CDR3 DNA: TGTGCCAGCAGCTTAGGTGCGGGAGAGACCCAGTACTTC
CDR3 protein: CASSLGAGETQYF
D gene: NA
clone size: NA
V gene: TRBV7-9
J gene: TRBJ2-5

CDR3 DNA: TGTGCCAGCAGTTACCAGGGGCACCCAACTAATGAAAAACTGTTTTTT
CDR3 protein: CASSYQGHPTNEKLFF
D gene: NA
clone size: NA
V gene: TRBV6-5
J gene: TRBJ1-4

CDR3 DNA: TGTGCCAGCAGCGCGGGGGCGCGCACAGATACGCAGTATTTT
CDR3 protein: CASSAGARTDTQYF
D gene: NA
clone size: NA
V gene: TRBV2
J gene: TRBJ2-3

CDR3 DNA: TGTGCCTGGAGCCGGGACAGGGTTCGTCGCTACACCTTC
CDR3 protein: CAWSRDRVRRYTF
D gene: TRBD1
clone size: few
V gene: TRBV30
J gene: TRBJ1-2

CDR3 DNA: TGCGCCAGCAGCTTGGGACAGGGGCAGACCCAGTACTTC
CDR3 protein: CASSLGQGQTQYF
D gene: TRBD1
clone size: NA
V gene: TRBV5-1
J gene: TRBJ2-5

CDR3 DNA: TGTGCCAGCAGCTTAGACAGTCCTGGGGCCAACGTCCTGACTTTC
CDR3 protein: CASSLDSPGANVLTF
D gene: NA
clone size: NA
V gene: TRBV11-1
J gene: TRBJ2-6

CDR3 DNA: TGTGCCAGCAGCTCTCGACAGGCGACCACCGGGGAGCTGTTTTTT
CDR3 protein: CASSSRQATTGELFF
D gene: NA
clone size: NA
V gene: TRBV5-4
J gene: TRBJ2-2

CDR3 DNA: TGTGCCAGCAGTTACTCGAAGGGAGGACTAGCGGACGAGCAGTACTTC
CDR3 protein: CASSYSKGGLADEQYF
D gene: TRBD2
clone size: NA
V gene: TRBV6-2/TRBV6-3
J gene: TRBJ2-7

CDR3 DNA: TGCGCCCACATCCCGTGGGGAGGGAATATTGGCTACACCTTC
CDR3 protein: CAHIPWGGNIGYTF
D gene: NA
clone size: NA
V gene: TRBV5-1
J gene: TRBJ1-2

CDR3 DNA: TGTGCCAGCTCAACCCTAGCGGGATCAGATACGCAGTATTTT
CDR3 protein: CASSTLAGSDTQYF
D gene: TRBD2
clone size: NA
V gene: TRBV18
J gene: TRBJ2-3

CDR3 DNA: TGTGCCAGCAGCCCCCTCAATCAGCCCCAGCATTTT
CDR3 protein: CASSPLNQPQHF
D gene: NA
clone size: NA
V gene: TRBV12-3/TRBV12-4
J gene: TRBJ1-5

CDR3 DNA: TGTGCCAGTAGTACGAGGGCCACAGATACGCAGTATTTT
CDR3 protein: CASSTRATDTQYF
D gene: NA
clone size: NA
V gene: TRBV19
J gene: TRBJ2-3

CDR3 DNA: TGTGCCAGCAGTTACGGCACTAGCGGGGATGAGCAGTTCTTC
CDR3 protein: CASSYGTSGDEQFF
D gene: TRBD2
clone size: NA
V gene: TRBV6-5
J gene: TRBJ2-1

CDR3 DNA: TGTGCCAGCAGCGGCTCCGAGCGGGTGTTAAAAGAGACCCAGTACTTC
CDR3 protein: CASSGSERVLKETQYF
D gene: NA
clone size: NA
V gene: TRBV2
J gene: TRBJ2-5

CDR3 DNA: TGCAGTGCAAGTGCCGGGACTTCCACCGGAGAGACCCAGTACTTC
CDR3 protein: CSASAGTSTGETQYF
D gene: NA
clone size: NA
V gene: TRBV20-1
J gene: TRBJ2-5

CDR3 DNA: TGTGCCAGCAGTTTAGTGGGACAGACTTTCTATGGCTACACCTTC
CDR3 protein: CASSLVGQTFYGYTF
D gene: TRBD1
clone size: NA
V gene: TRBV27
J gene: TRBJ1-2

CDR3 DNA: TGTGCCAGCAGCGCCGACAGCGAAGAGACCCAGTACTTC
CDR3 protein: CASSADSEETQYF
D gene: NA
clone size: NA
V gene: TRBV9
J gene: TRBJ2-5

CDR3 DNA: TGTGCCAGCAGTCAGCGGGAGGCGAACACCGGGGAGCTGTTTTTT
CDR3 protein: CASSQREANTGELFF
D gene: TRBD2
clone size: NA
V gene: TRBV7-9
J gene: TRBJ2-2

CDR3 DNA: TGTGCCAGCAGTCCTCCGGGACTAGTGAGCTCCTACAATGAGCAGTTCTTC
CDR3 protein: CASSPPGLVSSYNEQFF
D gene: TRBD2
clone size: once
V gene: TRBV7-2
J gene: TRBJ2-1

CDR3 DNA: TGTGCCAGCAGTGCCCTTCCGGGACTAGCAAACACCGGGGAGCTGTTTTTT
CDR3 protein: CASSALPGLANTGELFF
D gene: TRBD2
clone size: NA
V gene: TRBV25-1
J gene: TRBJ2-2

CDR3 DNA: TGTGCCAGCAGCAATACAGCGAACACCGGGGAGCTGTTTTTT
CDR3 protein: CASSNTANTGELFF
D gene: NA
clone size: NA
V gene: TRBV21-1
J gene: TRBJ2-2

CDR3 DNA: TGTGCCAGCAGAAGGGACAGGGCTAGCAATCAGCCCCAGCATTTT
CDR3 protein: CASRRDRASNQPQHF
D gene: TRBD1
clone size: NA
V gene: TRBV6-6
J gene: TRBJ1-5